The clone carrying this T cell receptor (beta chain) was seen just once. V trimming: 2 bases; J trimming: 2 bases; junction bases outside the gene matches: 7. The CDR3 covers 18 residues. Per the germline V gene, CDR1 is SGHRS and CDR2 is YFSETQ. Method: immunoSEQ multiplex PCR; TCRdb's copy keeps in-frame clones and lacks some. The sample has 45,000 to 70,000 clones, around 90% seen once; the top ten hold approximately 0.2%. This entry comes from a study of T cell changes during pregnancy in multiple sclerosis. The chain employs TRBV5-1 and TRBJ2-1, with 13 bases identical to TRBD2. The sequence derives from a female donor with multiple sclerosis, enrolled in a pregnancy study. The sample was CD4+ T cells from peripheral blood mononuclear cells, taken in the second trimester of pregnancy. The CDR3 DNA is TGCGCCAGCAGCTTAGGACTAGCGGGAGAAACCACCTACAATGAGCAGTTCTTC. It translates to CASSLGLAGETTYNEQFF.